The entry below gives a single T cell receptor beta chain sequence along with its context. This CDR3 has 14 residues. CDR1 is SQVTM and CDR2 is ANQGSEA in the germline V gene. V was clipped by 3 bases and J by 6 bases; unmatched bases: 4. TCR beta sequencing was performed on blood CD8+ and CD4+ T cells. The control group consisted of healthy donors matched for age and sex. This sample is drawn from a study of CD8 T cells in Susac syndrome. It was with random hexamers that roughly 0.45 to 1 ug RNA was reverse transcribed. The immunoSEQ assay covered 54 Vbeta and 13 Jbeta segments for CDR3. TCRdb ran MiXCR on the immunoSEQ multiplex PCR reads and lists one entry per CDR3 protein. Of about 200,000 distinct CDR3 sequences listed, over 85% are singletons.

This chain links TRBV29-1 with TRBJ2-3, with 12 bases fitting TRBD2. The specimen sequenced was CD4+ T cells from PBMCs. The sequence was obtained from a human donor in good health. The DNA for the CDR3 is TGCAGCGTTGAGGCTAGCGGGAGGGCCGATACGCAGTATTTT. Residues: CSVEASGRADTQYF.